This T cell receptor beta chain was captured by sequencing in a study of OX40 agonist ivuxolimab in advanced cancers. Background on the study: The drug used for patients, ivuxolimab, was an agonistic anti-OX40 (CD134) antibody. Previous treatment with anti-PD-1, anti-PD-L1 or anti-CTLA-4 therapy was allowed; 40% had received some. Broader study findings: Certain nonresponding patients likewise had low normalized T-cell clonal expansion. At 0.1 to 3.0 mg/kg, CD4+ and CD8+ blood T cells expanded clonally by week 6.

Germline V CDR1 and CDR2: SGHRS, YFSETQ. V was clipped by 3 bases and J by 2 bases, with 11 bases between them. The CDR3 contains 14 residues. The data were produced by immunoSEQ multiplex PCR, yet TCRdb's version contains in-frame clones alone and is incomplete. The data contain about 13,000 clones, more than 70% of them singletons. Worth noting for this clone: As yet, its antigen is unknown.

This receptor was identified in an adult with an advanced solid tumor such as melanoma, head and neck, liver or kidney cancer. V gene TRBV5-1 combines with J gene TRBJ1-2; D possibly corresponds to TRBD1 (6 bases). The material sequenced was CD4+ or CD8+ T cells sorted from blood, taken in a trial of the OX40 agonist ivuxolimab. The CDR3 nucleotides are TGCGCCAGCAGCTCCAGGGGCCAGAACTATGGCTACACCTTC. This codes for CASSSRGQNYGYTF.